The rows below give T cell receptor beta chains drawn from one sample of a study of blood T cell repertoires in COVID-19. Assay used: immunoSEQ multiplex PCR; TCRdb lists only in-frame clones, some missing. The sample contains some 380,000 clones, 90% of which appear only once. Sample: peripheral blood. The receptors originated from a man aged 18 to 35 with active or convalescent COVID-19. CDR3s include the opening cysteine and the closing phenylalanine or tryptophan. The D gene is left open where the match is weak. For some rows the clone size is stated as once, few or many, or as a class when expanded; others skip it.

cdr3_aa,clone_size,d_call,v_call,j_call,cdr3_length
CASSSLMGRDPNTEAFF,-,-,TRBV27,TRBJ1-1,17
CSASGRGQPQHF,few,TRBD1,TRBV20-1,TRBJ1-5,12
CASSVLGSGMGEQYF,-,TRBD2,TRBV2,TRBJ2-7,15
CASSPYRDTEAFF,-,-,TRBV18,TRBJ1-1,13
CASSLAGTPKDEQYF,few,-,TRBV28,TRBJ2-7,15
CASSPGQGAIQPQHF,-,TRBD1,TRBV18,TRBJ1-5,15
CASSQAGAGAYNEQFF,-,TRBD2,TRBV4-3,TRBJ2-1,16
CASSLTGQSNSPLHF,-,TRBD1,TRBV5-6,TRBJ1-6,15
CASSNFESGANVLTF,few,-,TRBV19,TRBJ2-6,15
CASSPPGQGELLWYF,-,TRBD1,TRBV18,TRBJ2-5,15
CASSQVGKGAQFTEAFF,-,TRBD1,TRBV4-2,TRBJ1-1,17
CASSVLSGYTF,-,-,TRBV9,TRBJ1-2,11
CASPDVNLNTEAFF,-,-,TRBV6-5,TRBJ1-1,14
CASSRDILSYF,-,-,TRBV6-2/TRBV6-3,TRBJ2-7,11
CASSWRGKAFF,-,-,TRBV19,TRBJ1-1,11
CSAGDSGAPGTGELFF,-,TRBD2,TRBV29-1,TRBJ2-2,16
CASSPPRTVQGYTF,-,-,TRBV7-9,TRBJ1-2,14
CASSEAGFTPYEQYF,once,TRBD2,TRBV27,TRBJ2-7,15
CASRRKWDRGQDGYTF,-,TRBD1,TRBV28,TRBJ1-2,16